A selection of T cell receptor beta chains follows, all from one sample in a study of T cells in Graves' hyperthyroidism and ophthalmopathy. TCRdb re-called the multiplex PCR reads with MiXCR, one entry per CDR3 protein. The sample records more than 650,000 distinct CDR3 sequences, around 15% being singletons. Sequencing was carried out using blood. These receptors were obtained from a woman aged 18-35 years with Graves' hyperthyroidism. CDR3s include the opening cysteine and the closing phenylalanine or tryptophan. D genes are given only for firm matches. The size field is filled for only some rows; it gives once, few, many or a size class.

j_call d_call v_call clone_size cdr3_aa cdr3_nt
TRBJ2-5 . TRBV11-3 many CASSSGQVLQETQYF TGTGCCAGCAGCTCGGGACAAGTACTCCAAGAGACCCAGTACTTC
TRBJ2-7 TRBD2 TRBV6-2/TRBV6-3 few CASNSAGANYEQYF TGTGCCAGCAACTCAGCGGGAGCGAACTACGAGCAGTACTTC
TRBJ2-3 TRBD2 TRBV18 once CANSPPGLAGGTDTQYF TGTGCCAACTCACCTCCCGGACTAGCGGGGGGCACAGATACGCAGTATTTT
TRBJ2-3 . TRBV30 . CAWSVLPDTQYF TGTGCCTGGAGTGTACTCCCAGATACGCAGTATTTT
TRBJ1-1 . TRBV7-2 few CASNLGTIEAFF TGTGCCAGCAACTTGGGGACAATTGAAGCTTTCTTT
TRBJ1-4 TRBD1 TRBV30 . CAWGRTGLNEKLFF TGTGCCTGGGGACGGACAGGACTAAATGAAAAACTGTTTTTT
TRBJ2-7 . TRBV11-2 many CASSYHGADFYEQYF TGTGCCAGCAGCTATCATGGGGCAGATTTCTACGAGCAGTACTTC
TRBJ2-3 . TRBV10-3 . CATSAEITDTQYF TGTGCCACCTCAGCGGAAATCACAGATACGCAGTATTTT
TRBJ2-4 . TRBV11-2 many CASSLGGGPDIQYF TGTGCCAGCAGCTTAGGCGGAGGGCCGGACATTCAGTACTTC
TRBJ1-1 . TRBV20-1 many CSATPTLAGTEAFF TGCAGTGCTACCCCCACCCTCGCGGGCACTGAAGCTTTCTTT
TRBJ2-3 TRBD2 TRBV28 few CASSLLAGSRADTQYF TGTGCCAGCAGTCTGCTAGCGGGATCGAGGGCAGATACGCAGTATTTT
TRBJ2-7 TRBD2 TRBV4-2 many CASSQEMRLAAYEQYF TGTGCCAGCAGCCAAGAGATGAGACTAGCGGCCTACGAGCAGTACTTC
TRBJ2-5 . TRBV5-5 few CASSPAARKTQYF TGTGCCAGCAGCCCGGCCGCGAGGAAGACCCAGTACTTC
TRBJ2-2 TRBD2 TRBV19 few CASSSRGEGLNGELFF TGTGCCAGTAGCTCCCGTGGGGAGGGCCTAAACGGGGAGCTGTTTTTT
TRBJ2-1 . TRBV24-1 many CATSDLSGSSYNEQFF TGTGCCACCAGTGATCTCAGCGGCAGCTCCTACAATGAGCAGTTCTTC
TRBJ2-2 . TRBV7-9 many CASSLEGGTGELFF TGTGCCAGCAGCTTAGAGGGAGGCACCGGGGAGCTGTTTTTT
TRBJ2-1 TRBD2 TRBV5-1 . CASSQGLGAYNEQFF TGCGCCAGCAGTCAGGGACTAGGTGCCTACAATGAGCAGTTCTTC
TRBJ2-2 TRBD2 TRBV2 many CASAARASGRGTGELFF TGTGCCAGCGCCGCGCGGGCTAGCGGGAGAGGAACCGGGGAGCTGTTTTTT